The rows below give T cell receptor beta chains drawn from one sample of a study of blood T cells in healthy people across ages. TCRdb fed the 5' RACE reads into MiXCR, producing one record per CDR3 protein. The table lists about 830,000 distinct CDR3 sequences, approximately 59% of them singletons. Source material: blood. The receptors were gathered from a young man in good health. The CDR3 runs from the conserved cysteine through the conserved F or W. A D gene is named only where the DNA matches it firmly. The size of a clone is reported for some rows only, either as once, few or many, or as a class for expanded clones.

.	TRBV12-3/TRBV12-4	TRBJ1-6	.	CASREPRTNSPLHF	TGTGCCAGCAGGGAGCCTCGAACGAATTCACCCCTCCACTTT
few	TRBV6-2/TRBV6-3	TRBJ2-1	.	CASSYFHEQFF	TGTGCCAGCAGTTATTTTCATGAGCAGTTCTTC
few	TRBV29-1	TRBJ1-4	TRBD1	CSVGTGGNEKLFF	TGCAGCGTGGGGACAGGGGGTAATGAAAAACTGTTTTTT
.	TRBV29-1	TRBJ2-7	.	CSVVRGYSGEQYF	TGCAGCGTTGTTAGAGGCTACTCGGGGGAGCAGTACTTC
.	TRBV7-2	TRBJ2-1	.	CASSFPVGRSIHEQFF	TGTGCCAGCAGCTTTCCCGTGGGGCGCAGTATCCATGAGCAGTTCTTC
.	TRBV7-8	TRBJ2-7	TRBD1	CASSLGPSTGTDDTYEQYF	TGTGCCAGCAGCTTAGGCCCCTCCACCGGGACAGATGACACCTACGAGCAGTACTTC
.	TRBV11-2	TRBJ2-2	.	CASSLGTGNTGELFF	TGTGCCAGCAGCTTAGGTACAGGGAACACCGGGGAGCTGTTTTTT
few	TRBV6-5	TRBJ1-4	TRBD1	CASSYSGTGREKLFF	TGTGCCAGCAGTTACTCGGGGACAGGGCGCGAAAAACTGTTTTTT
.	TRBV27	TRBJ1-3	TRBD1	CASSSQGAGNTIYF	TGTGCCAGCAGTTCACAGGGGGCTGGAAACACCATATATTTT
.	TRBV7-3	TRBJ2-1	.	CASSLNGGFYNEQFF	TGTGCCAGCAGCTTAAACGGGGGCTTCTACAATGAGCAGTTCTTC
.	TRBV7-2	TRBJ1-5	TRBD1	CASRPGTGNNQPQHF	TGTGCCAGCAGACCCGGGACAGGGAACAATCAGCCCCAGCATTTT
.	TRBV14	TRBJ1-2	.	CASSQDRTYGYTF	TGTGCCAGCAGCCAAGATCGGACCTATGGCTACACCTTC
.	TRBV2	TRBJ1-2	.	CASSEKAGGGNYGYTF	TGTGCCAGCAGTGAAAAGGCTGGGGGAGGGAACTATGGCTACACCTTC